What follows are 21 T cell receptor beta chains derived from one specimen sequenced in a study of cytomegalovirus exposure and HLA in healthy donors. 60 Vbeta and 13 Jbeta primers were used in PCR. Measured with immunoSEQ multiplex PCR; TCRdb has only the in-frame clones, and not every one. The sample holds approximately 220,000 clones; 65% to 90% are singletons and the top ten take 1.4%. The sequenced sample consisted of PBMCs. Receptor source: a girl aged 5-17 years in good health and CMV-seronegative.

The chain employs TRBV9 and TRBJ1-5; D perhaps matches TRBD1 (5 bases). Trimming removed 0 bases at V and 5 bases at J, with 9 bases between. The germline V gene encodes CDR1 SGDLS and CDR2 YYNGEE. The CDR3 is made up of 14 amino acids. The DNA of the CDR3 is TGTGCCAGCAGCGTAGCAGGGATCGATCAGCCCCAGCATTTT. Translated, it gives CASSVAGIDQPQHF.

The chain combines TRBV7-6 with TRBJ2-1, with 8 bases fitting TRBD1. Germline CDR1 and CDR2: SGHVS and FNYEAQ. Trimming cost V 5 bases and J 7 bases; bases outside gene matches: 10. This CDR3 comprises 15 residues. Here the CDR3 reads CASSRTGNLINEQFF. The CDR3 DNA is TGTGCCAGCAGCCGGACAGGGAATTTAATAAATGAGCAGTTCTTC.

This chain joins TRBV5-6 and TRBJ2-2, with D possibly matching TRBD1 (6 bases). V lost 7 bases and J 5 bases, leaving 21 bases between the germline ends. The CDR3 is made up of 16 amino acids. The germline CDR1 and CDR2 sequences are SGHDT and YYEEEE. The CDR3 region is CASVRFGRGVTGELFF. The CDR3 DNA reads TGTGCCAGCGTACGATTCGGCAGGGGTGTGACCGGGGAGCTGTTTTTT.

The V call is TRBV7-2, the J call TRBJ1-1; no clear D. Germline V gene data show CDR1 as SGHTA and CDR2 as FQGNSA. The CDR3 is 12 residues long. V lost 5 bases to trimming and J lost 6 bases, with 10 bases between them. CDR3 amino acids: CASSPGGAEAFF. CDR3 in DNA: TGTGCCAGCAGCCCCGGCGGGGCTGAAGCTTTCTTT. Full variable domain (rest looked up from reference TRBV7-2 and TRBJ1-1): GAGVSQSPSNKVTEKGKDVELRCDPISGHTALYWYRQSLGQGLEFLIYFQGNSAPDKSGLPSDRFSAERTGGSVSTLTIQRTQQEDSAVYLCASSPGGAEAFFGQGTRLTVV.

The chain carries TRBV27 and TRBJ2-7; maybe TRBD1 (5 bases). V was clipped by 0 bases and J by 1 base, with 7 bases between them. Germline V gene lookup returns CDR1 MNHEY and CDR2 SMNVEV (reference sequence). The CDR3 sequence is 14 residues long. For the CDR3, the DNA is TGTGCCAGCAGTTTATCCCAGGGATCCTACGAGCAGTACTTC. It specifies CASSLSQGSYEQYF.

This rearrangement joins TRBV7-2 to TRBJ1-6, with 7 nucleotides matching TRBD1. Germline loops: CDR1 SGHTA, CDR2 FQGNSA. With V trimmed by 1 base and J by 7 bases, 7 bases remained unmatched. CDR3 length: 16 amino acids. CDR3 in amino acids: CASSLGGTVPNSPLHF. The CDR3 DNA is TGTGCCAGCAGCTTAGGTGGGACAGTCCCAAATTCACCCCTCCACTTT.

The V call is TRBV28, the J call TRBJ2-7; a possible D gene is TRBD2 (6 bases). Germline assignment: CDR1 MDHEN and CDR2 SYDVKM. The V gene lost 3 bases and the J gene lost 2 bases, with 17 bases spanning the gap. The CDR3 totals 16 residues. The CDR3 bases are TGTGCCAGCAGTTTGGATGGAGGGGTGCTCACCTACGAGCAGTACTTC. Protein sequence: CASSLDGGVLTYEQYF.

This chain joins TRBV19 and TRBJ1-1; 10 bases agree with TRBD1. V shed 7 bases and J 7 bases; nucleotides not matched to a gene: 12. CDR1 is LNHDA and CDR2 is SQIVND in the germline V gene (reference sequence). The length of the CDR3 is 15 residues. The CDR3 protein is CASKQAETGGIEAFF. The CDR3 coding sequence is TGTGCCAGTAAACAGGCCGAGACAGGGGGCATTGAAGCTTTCTTT.

This rearrangement joins TRBV7-3 to TRBJ2-7; 7 nucleotides align to TRBD1. V was clipped by 5 bases and J by 3 bases; unmatched bases: 7. The CDR3 runs to 14 residues. The V gene's germline CDR1 is SGHTA and CDR2 FQGTGA. The CDR3 sequence: CASSPRDRVYEQYF. The CDR3 DNA follows: TGTGCCAGCAGCCCTAGGGACAGAGTCTACGAGCAGTACTTC.

This clone is a singleton in its sample. V and J are TRBV19 and TRBJ2-7, with D perhaps TRBD1 (6 bases). Germline V gene sequence: CDR1 LNHDA, CDR2 SQIVND (reference sequence). The CDR3 totals 14 residues. Trimming shortened V by 3 bases and J by 2 bases, and 11 bases separated the two germline ends. For the CDR3, the DNA is TGTGCCAGTAGTATCCCCGGGGACACCTACGAGCAGTACTTC. Its protein product is CASSIPGDTYEQYF.

V gene TRBV10-3 combines with J gene TRBJ2-7; 8 bases are a match to TRBD2. J lost 0 bases, V lost 6 bases, and 4 bases had no gene match. The CDR3 contains 14 residues. In germline, CDR1 is ENHRY, CDR2 SYGVKD. CDR3 nucleotides: TGTGCCATCAGCCGGACTAGCAGCTCCTACGAGCAGTACTTC. Translated, it gives CAISRTSSSYEQYF.

The chain has TRBV5-1 and TRBJ2-3, with 10 bases lining up with TRBD2. V trimming: 2 bases; J trimming: 5 bases; junction bases outside the gene matches: 20. This CDR3 spans 20 amino acids. Germline values: CDR1 SGHRS, CDR2 YFSETQ. The CDR3 bases are TGCGCCAGCAGCTTCAAGTTACGGGATCAAGCGGGAGGGCCTCGAGATACGCAGTATTTT. It encodes CASSFKLRDQAGGPRDTQYF.

This clone was seen just once. The chain joins TRBV2 to TRBJ2-5; TRBD2 matches at 10 bases. CDR1 and CDR2 (germline): SNHLY, FYNNEI. The trim removed 4 bases at V and 4 bases at J, leaving 3 bases unmatched. The CDR3 is made up of 14 amino acids. CDR3 in amino acids: CASSAGLAPETQYF. In DNA form, the CDR3 reads TGTGCCAGCAGTGCGGGACTAGCGCCAGAGACCCAGTACTTC.

The CDR3 bases are TGTGCCAGTTCGCAACAGGGCTCAACTAATGAAAAACTGTTTTTT. The encoded protein is CASSQQGSTNEKLFF. The J gene is TRBJ1-4, the V gene TRBV19; a weak D match, TRBD1 (6 bases). V lost 8 bases and J 0 bases, leaving 13 bases between the germline ends. There are 15 residues in the CDR3. Germline assignment: CDR1 LNHDA and CDR2 SQIVND (reference sequence).

V gene TRBV19 combines with J gene TRBJ1-2, with 7 nucleotides matching TRBD1. Germline V gene lookup returns CDR1 LNHDA and CDR2 SQIVND (reference sequence). The CDR3 loop spans 15 amino acids. With V trimmed by 3 bases and J by 1 base, 5 bases remained unmatched. The CDR3 bases are TGTGCCAGTAGTATTGAGGGACAGAATAACTATGGCTACACCTTC. Amino acid sequence: CASSIEGQNNYGYTF.

The rearrangement uses TRBV19 and TRBJ1-2; TRBD1 agrees at 9 bases. Germline-derived CDR1 and CDR2 are LNHDA and SQIVND (reference sequence). The CDR3 loop spans 13 amino acids. Trimming removed 6 bases from V and 5 bases from J; junction bases left unmatched: 4. The CDR3 DNA is TGTGCCAGTAGGGACAGGGGTCTGTATGGCTACACCTTC. This codes for CASRDRGLYGYTF.

The V and J genes are TRBV27 and TRBJ2-7; the D gene is possibly TRBD2 (7 bases). V was shortened by 6 bases and J by 1 base, with 16 bases between the two germline ends. Germline CDR1 MNHEY, CDR2 SMNVEV (reference sequence). The CDR3 runs 15 residues. CDR3: CASRARGLPSYEQYF. The CDR3 region has the DNA TGTGCCAGCAGAGCCAGGGGACTACCATCCTACGAGCAGTACTTC.

J is TRBJ2-1 and V is TRBV19, with a possible D match to TRBD2 (6 bases). This CDR3 contains 15 residues. Between the trimmed V and J ends, which lost 3 bases and 8 bases, there was a span of 17 bases. Per germline, CDR1 LNHDA and CDR2 SQIVND (reference sequence). This CDR3 is CASSIRASGDHEQFF. CDR3 DNA: TGTGCCAGTAGTATCCGGGCCTCGGGGGACCATGAGCAGTTCTTC. Together with reference TRBV19 and TRBJ2-1, the CDR3 gives the full variable domain: DGGITQSPKYLFRKEGQNVTLSCEQNLNHDAMYWYRQDPGQGLRLIYYSQIVNDFQKGDIAEGYSVSREKKESFPLTVTSAQKNPTAFYLCASSIRASGDHEQFFGPGTRLTVL.

The chain carries TRBV14 and TRBJ1-1; no clear D gene. The CDR3 has 13 amino acids. The ends were cut back, 4 bases at V and 5 bases at J, with 11 bases in the middle. Germline loops: CDR1 SGHDN, CDR2 FVKESK. CDR3 protein: CASSRLQRTEAFF. The CDR3 bases are TGTGCCAGCAGCCGGCTCCAGAGGACTGAAGCTTTCTTT.

The rearrangement joins TRBV19 to TRBJ2-7, with a possible D match to TRBD1 (6 bases). The V end was cut by 4 bases, the J end by 3 bases, with 16 bases between. The CDR3 totals 15 residues. Germline V lookup: CDR1 LNHDA, CDR2 SQIVND (reference sequence). CDR3 DNA: TGTGCCAGTAGTAGTCCGGGACACGTTAACTACGAGCAGTACTTC. Translating gives CASSSPGHVNYEQYF.

CDR3 amino acids: CASSLGQFGRSSYNEQFF. Here the CDR3 DNA reads TGCGCCAGCAGCTTGGGACAGTTCGGTAGGAGCTCCTACAATGAGCAGTTCTTC. This chain connects TRBV5-1 to TRBJ2-1; D possibly corresponds to TRBD1 (5 bases). The CDR3 has 18 residues. With 0 bases removed from V and 0 bases from J, the gap between germline ends came to 16 bases. Per the germline V gene, CDR1 is SGHRS and CDR2 is YFSETQ.